A selection of T cell receptor beta chains follows, all from one sample in a study of neoadjuvant nivolumab and ipilimumab in lung cancer. The table came from immunoSEQ multiplex PCR; TCRdb's copy has only in-frame clones and leaves some out. The sample contains more than 15,000 clones, roughly three quarters of which appear only once. Sample: tumor tissue, taken after neoadjuvant nivolumab, alone or with ipilimumab, at or shortly before surgery. The receptors here all came from an adult with non-small cell lung cancer. Both conserved end residues are part of each CDR3. Each record gives: clone size, V gene, J gene, D gene, CDR3 DNA, CDR3 protein. D genes are given only for firm matches. Part of the rows lack a size; the others show once, few, many or a class for expanded clones.

abundance: NA
v_gene: TRBV28
j_gene: TRBJ1-1
d_gene: TRBD1
CDR3nt: TGTGCCAGCAGTCTCACAGGGGGCAGAGCTGAAGCTTTCTTT
CDR3aa: CASSLTGGRAEAFF

abundance: NA
v_gene: TRBV18
j_gene: TRBJ1-5
d_gene: NA
CDR3nt: TGTGCCAGCTCACGGGGACAAAACAATCAGCCCCAGCATTTT
CDR3aa: CASSRGQNNQPQHF

abundance: NA
v_gene: TRBV7-9
j_gene: TRBJ2-1
d_gene: NA
CDR3nt: TGTGCCAGCAGCTCCGGATGGGGCACCTACAATGAGCAGTTCTTC
CDR3aa: CASSSGWGTYNEQFF

abundance: NA
v_gene: TRBV11-2
j_gene: TRBJ1-6
d_gene: TRBD1
CDR3nt: TGTGCCAGCAGCTTGCGGGACAGGGATAATTCACCCCTCCACTTT
CDR3aa: CASSLRDRDNSPLHF

abundance: few
v_gene: TRBV9
j_gene: TRBJ1-3
d_gene: NA
CDR3nt: TGTGCCAGCAGCGTAGGGGGTCAGGGAATGGAGATAAACACCATATATTTT
CDR3aa: CASSVGGQGMEINTIYF

abundance: NA
v_gene: TRBV11-2
j_gene: TRBJ2-2
d_gene: TRBD1
CDR3nt: TGTGCCAGCTGGAAGGGGGCGCGGGACACCGGGGAGCTGTTTTTT
CDR3aa: CASWKGARDTGELFF

abundance: once
v_gene: TRBV18
j_gene: TRBJ1-3
d_gene: NA
CDR3nt: TGTGCCAGCTCACCTCAGTCGGGGTCGGGAAACACCATATATTTT
CDR3aa: CASSPQSGSGNTIYF

abundance: NA
v_gene: TRBV7-9
j_gene: TRBJ1-1
d_gene: NA
CDR3nt: TGTGCCAGCAGCTTAGAAGGCTGGAACACTGAAGCTTTCTTT
CDR3aa: CASSLEGWNTEAFF

abundance: NA
v_gene: TRBV2
j_gene: TRBJ1-1
d_gene: NA
CDR3nt: TGTGCCAGCAGCTCCAGGAGAAACACTGAAGCTTTCTTT
CDR3aa: CASSSRRNTEAFF

abundance: NA
v_gene: TRBV5-6
j_gene: TRBJ1-2
d_gene: TRBD1
CDR3nt: TGTGCCAGCAGCCGGGACAGGGGAGGTGTTGGCTACACCTTC
CDR3aa: CASSRDRGGVGYTF

abundance: NA
v_gene: TRBV4-2
j_gene: TRBJ2-3
d_gene: NA
CDR3nt: TGTGCCAGCAGCCAAGCAGGGGCAGATACGCAGTATTTT
CDR3aa: CASSQAGADTQYF

abundance: NA
v_gene: TRBV11-2
j_gene: TRBJ1-2
d_gene: TRBD1
CDR3nt: TGTGCCAGCAGCTTAGTCTCCGGGACAGGCTATGGCTACACCTTC
CDR3aa: CASSLVSGTGYGYTF

abundance: NA
v_gene: TRBV28
j_gene: TRBJ2-7
d_gene: NA
CDR3nt: TGTGCCAGCAGTGGCTATCGGACCGCCAACTCCGAGCAGTACTTC
CDR3aa: CASSGYRTANSEQYF

abundance: once
v_gene: TRBV7-8
j_gene: TRBJ2-1
d_gene: NA
CDR3nt: TGTGCCAGCAGCCCAAAACAACTATGGAGCTCCTACAATGAGCAGTTCTTC
CDR3aa: CASSPKQLWSSYNEQFF

abundance: medium-sized
v_gene: TRBV19
j_gene: TRBJ1-1
d_gene: NA
CDR3nt: TGTGCCAGTAGTACCCCCTCAGAGAACACTGAAGCTTTCTTT
CDR3aa: CASSTPSENTEAFF

abundance: NA
v_gene: TRBV5-1
j_gene: TRBJ2-2
d_gene: NA
CDR3nt: TGCGCCAGCAGCTTGGTGTCCCGGGGATACACCGGGGAGCTGTTTTTT
CDR3aa: CASSLVSRGYTGELFF

abundance: NA
v_gene: TRBV11-2
j_gene: TRBJ2-7
d_gene: TRBD2
CDR3nt: TGTGCCAGCAGCATCCGGATGGGGAGCGGGGTGGATTACGAGCAGTACTTC
CDR3aa: CASSIRMGSGVDYEQYF

abundance: NA
v_gene: TRBV11-2
j_gene: TRBJ2-5
d_gene: NA
CDR3nt: TGTGCCAGCAGCTTAGTCGGGGCTTTGCGGGAGACCCAGTACTTC
CDR3aa: CASSLVGALRETQYF

abundance: NA
v_gene: TRBV27
j_gene: TRBJ2-5
d_gene: NA
CDR3nt: TGTGCCTCGAGGGGGGAAGGGCCCACCAAAGAGACCCAGTACTTC
CDR3aa: CASRGEGPTKETQYF

abundance: NA
v_gene: TRBV5-4
j_gene: TRBJ1-1
d_gene: NA
CDR3nt: TGTGCCAGCAGCTTGACCGGGAACACTGAAGCTTTCTTT
CDR3aa: CASSLTGNTEAFF